The 22 T cell receptor beta chains below all came from one sample that was sequenced in a study of molecular identifiers for immune sequencing clone quantification. TCRdb re-called the PCR reads through MiXCR, storing one row per CDR3 protein. The table records about half a million distinct CDR3 sequences, around 21% of them present only once. The sample consisted of naive CD8+ T cells from blood, with Jurkat cell RNA spiked in. This sample's subset: FACS-sorted CD8+CD4-CCR7+CD45RA+ naive T cells. These receptors all stem from a human donor in good health. Some libraries in this study had Jurkat cell RNA spiked in.

This clonotype was observed many times. The chain uses TRBV2 and TRBJ2-3, with a possible D match to TRBD1 (6 bases). The CDR3 extends over 16 amino acids. V shed 5 bases and J shed 4 bases, with 19 bases lying between them. Germline loops: CDR1 SNHLY, CDR2 FYNNEI. CDR3 amino acids: CASSWPEQGRSDTQYF. The CDR3, as DNA: TGTGCCAGCAGTTGGCCCGAGCAGGGGCGCTCAGATACGCAGTATTTT.

The chain has TRBV30 and TRBJ1-2; D is possibly TRBD1 (6 bases). CDR1 is GTSNPN and CDR2 is SVGIG in the germline V gene (reference sequence). The CDR3 extends over 15 amino acids. V lost 4 bases and J 4 bases, leaving 19 bases between the germline ends. The CDR3 DNA reads as TGTGCCTGGAATAAAATTTCAGGACAGCTCTATGGCTACACCTTC. Translation gives CAWNKISGQLYGYTF.

The chain couples TRBV7-2 to TRBJ2-7; 9 bases are a match to TRBD1. This CDR3 contains 17 residues. Germline CDR1 reads SGHTA; CDR2 reads FQGNSA. J was trimmed by 1 base and V by 5 bases; bases with no gene match: 12. The CDR3 DNA reads TGTGCCAGCAGCCCATTGCCCCGGGACAGGGCATCCTACGAGCAGTACTTC. Residues: CASSPLPRDRASYEQYF. Using reference TRBV7-2 and TRBJ2-7 for the parts outside the CDR3, the full variable domain is GAGVSQSPSNKVTEKGKDVELRCDPISGHTALYWYRQSLGQGLEFLIYFQGNSAPDKSGLPSDRFSAERTGGSVSTLTIQRTQQEDSAVYLCASSPLPRDRASYEQYFGPGTRLTVT.

This clonotype has ten or more counts. The chain couples TRBV4-1 to TRBJ2-1; 7 bases match TRBD2. This CDR3 comprises 14 residues. The J segment lost 4 bases and the V segment lost 6 bases, leaving 6 bases of the junction unmatched. CDR1 and CDR2 (germline): MGHRA, YSYEKL. The CDR3 coding sequence is TGCGCCAGCAGAGGAGCGGGGCGATACAATGAGCAGTTCTTC. This translates into CASRGAGRYNEQFF.

Here the CDR3 reads CAWAGQGSNQPQHF. CDR3 nucleotides: TGTGCCTGGGCGGGACAGGGAAGCAATCAGCCCCAGCATTTT. V gene TRBV30 combines with J gene TRBJ1-5, with TRBD1 matching 9 bases. Germline CDR1 reads GTSNPN; CDR2 reads SVGIG (reference sequence). This CDR3 has 14 residues. The V and J ends lost 5 bases and 1 base, in that order; junction bases with no gene match: 3.

At least ten counts were recorded for this clonotype. The chain links TRBV2 to TRBJ2-5; 8 bases align to TRBD2. Germline V gene sequence: CDR1 SNHLY, CDR2 FYNNEI. J lost 4 bases, V lost 9 bases, and 10 bases had no gene match. The CDR3 loop spans 14 amino acids. The CDR3 reads CARRAGANGETQYF. The CDR3 DNA is TGTGCCAGACGAGCGGGAGCCAACGGAGAGACCCAGTACTTC.

In this sample, this clonotype turned up many times. The chain is built from TRBV4-3 and TRBJ2-7, with D unresolved. Germline CDR1 reads LGHNA; CDR2 reads YSLEER. The ends were cut back, 0 bases at V and 3 bases at J, with 6 bases in the middle. This CDR3 contains 13 residues. CDR3 region: CASSQERNYEQYF. CDR3 nucleotides: TGCGCCAGCAGCCAAGAGAGGAACTACGAGCAGTACTTC.

Details on this clonotype: At one end the junction does not follow the germline gene, possibly because of a read error. The chain has TRBV7-2 and TRBJ2-7; 7 positions agree with TRBD2. Per the germline V gene, CDR1 is SGHTA and CDR2 is FQGNSA. CDR3 length: 16 residues. The CDR3 DNA follows: TGTGCCGGCAGCTTAGTGGGCGGGAGTGGGTCCTACGAGCAGTACTTC. Translating gives CAGSLVGGSGSYEQYF. The variable domain in full, with the rest retrieved from reference TRBV7-2 and TRBJ2-7, is GAGVSQSPSNKVTEKGKDVELRCDPISGHTALYWYRQSLGQGLEFLIYFQGNSAPDKSGLPSDRFSAERTGGSVSTLTIQRTQQEDSAVYLCAGSLVGGSGSYEQYFGPGTRLTVT.

Comment on this clonotype: A read error may be the cause here, since a much bigger clone is one base away. V is TRBV12-3 or TRBV12-4 and J is TRBJ1-6; maybe TRBD1 (6 bases). Trimming cost V 11 bases and J 4 bases, with 21 bases left between them. This CDR3 has 16 amino acids. CDR3 DNA sequence: TGTGCCGGCACCTGGAGGGGGGGGCAGTATAATTCACCCCTCCACTTT. Translated, it gives CAGTWRGGQYNSPLHF.

The chain is built from TRBV10-3 and TRBJ2-7; no definite D call. CDR3 size: 13 residues. Germline V gene lookup returns CDR1 ENHRY and CDR2 SYGVKD. V was trimmed by 0 bases and J by 5 bases, leaving 8 bases between them. CDR3 loop: CAISESGPNEQYF. As DNA, the CDR3 is TGTGCCATCAGTGAGTCCGGGCCTAACGAGCAGTACTTC.

This clonotype was detected many times. This chain links TRBV10-3 with TRBJ2-7, with no clear D. The germline V and J ends were trimmed by 0 bases and 5 bases, with 14 bases remaining between them. This CDR3 is 15 amino acids long. Germline lookup yields CDR1 ENHRY and CDR2 SYGVKD. CDR3: CAISESKGLVNEQYF. The CDR3 nucleotides read TGTGCCATCAGTGAGTCGAAGGGATTGGTCAACGAGCAGTACTTC.

This clonotype was picked up a small number of times. The V call is TRBV30, the J call TRBJ1-2; D is perhaps TRBD1 (6 bases). With 3 bases removed from V and 7 bases from J, the gap between germline ends came to 18 bases. Germline lookup yields CDR1 GTSNPN and CDR2 SVGIG (reference sequence). There are 14 residues in the CDR3. The CDR3 nucleotides are TGTGCCTGGAGGCGGTCAGGGGACCCTAGTGGCTACACCTTC. Amino acids: CAWRRSGDPSGYTF.

This chain connects TRBV5-1 to TRBJ2-3; D possibly corresponds to TRBD1 (7 bases). The germline V and J ends were trimmed by 0 bases and 5 bases, with 16 bases remaining between them. The CDR3 has 16 residues. Germline V lookup: CDR1 SGHRS, CDR2 YFSETQ. CDR3 protein: CASSLAGRGVLDTQYF. The CDR3 DNA reads TGCGCCAGCAGCTTGGCCGGCAGGGGGGTTTTAGATACGCAGTATTTT. The entire variable domain, with the rest obtained from reference TRBV5-1 and TRBJ2-3, is as follows: KAGVTQTPRYLIKTRGQQVTLSCSPISGHRSVSWYQQTPGQGLQFLFEYFSETQRNKGNFPGRFSGRQFSNSRSEMNVSTLELGDSALYLCASSLAGRGVLDTQYFGPGTRLTVL.

Remarks on this clonotype: This may come from a read error, since a much larger clone is one base off. V is TRBV6-6 and J is TRBJ1-1; perhaps TRBD1 as D (5 bases). This CDR3 region has 15 residues. Germline CDR1 MNHNY, CDR2 SVGAGI (reference sequence). Trimming left V 2 bases short and J 0 bases short, with 10 bases between. The CDR3 coding sequence is TGTGCCAGCAGTTACGGACGGGGGATGAACACTGAAGCTTTCTTT. Amino acid sequence: CASSYGRGMNTEAFF.

J is TRBJ1-1 and V is TRBV27, with TRBD1 matching over 9 bases. The V and J ends lost 5 bases and 11 bases, in that order; junction bases with no gene match: 18. Germline V gene sequence: CDR1 MNHEY, CDR2 SMNVEV (reference sequence). This CDR3 region has 16 residues. Written as DNA, the CDR3 is TGTGCCAGCAGTATCACAGGGGGCGCGCCCGGCCCGGGGGCTTTCTTT. It yields the protein CASSITGGAPGPGAFF.

The gene calls are TRBV19 and TRBJ1-5; 7 nucleotides match TRBD1. Germline CDR1 is LNHDA and CDR2 is SQIVND (reference sequence). Trimming took 4 bases from V and 5 from J; bases not matched to a gene: 14. The CDR3 length is 17 residues. In DNA, the CDR3 is TGTGCCAGTAGTACCCCGACAGGGCCCGAGGTCGATCAGCCCCAGCATTTT. It is translated as CASSTPTGPEVDQPQHF.

On this clonotype itself: A much bigger clone sits one base away, suggesting this may be a read error. V gene TRBV6-2 or TRBV6-3 combines with J gene TRBJ2-6, with D possibly matching TRBD1 (5 bases). Trimming took 6 bases from V and 0 from J, leaving 12 bases between them. Per germline, CDR1 MNHEY and CDR2 SVGEGT. This CDR3 has 16 amino acids. DNA for the CDR3: TGTGCCAGCAGGATCTTAGGGGACTCTGGGGCCAACGTCCTGACTTTC. Translation gives CASRILGDSGANVLTF.

The chain uses TRBV4-3 and TRBJ2-6; possibly TRBD2 for D (6 bases). The V gene lost 1 base and the J gene lost 2 bases, with 9 bases spanning the gap. Germline V gene lookup returns CDR1 LGHNA and CDR2 YSLEER. The CDR3 consists of 16 residues. The CDR3: CASSQARDPGANVLTF. The CDR3 DNA follows: TGCGCCAGCAGCCAAGCGCGGGACCCTGGGGCCAACGTCCTGACTTTC.

In its sample, this clonotype was seen a few times. CDR3 in amino acids: CASSSPGTSGGETQYF. The CDR3 coding sequence is TGTGCCAGCAGTTCCCCCGGGACTAGCGGGGGAGAGACCCAGTACTTC. The V and J genes are TRBV28 and TRBJ2-5, with 14 bases identical to TRBD2. There are 16 residues in the CDR3. The V segment lost 4 bases and the J segment 4 bases; nucleotides outside the gene matches: 5. From germline, CDR1 is MDHEN and CDR2 SYDVKM.

V usage is TRBV5-4 and J usage is TRBJ2-3; 13 nucleotides align to TRBD2. Looked up from germline, CDR1 is SGHNT and CDR2 is YYREEE (reference sequence). The ends lost 4 bases at V and 6 bases at J; junction bases unmatched: 11. The CDR3 totals 17 residues. The CDR3 is CASSGGTSGVTVDTQYF. The CDR3 nucleotides are TGTGCCAGCAGCGGAGGGACTAGCGGGGTGACGGTGGATACGCAGTATTTT.

The sample holds a few counts of this clonotype. The chain has TRBV11-1 and TRBJ2-1; D gene ambiguous. The V gene's germline CDR1 is SGHAT and CDR2 FQDESV (reference sequence). V gave up 7 bases and J gave up 0 bases, with 4 bases separating them. The length of the CDR3 is 12 residues. CDR3 amino acids: CASISSYNEQFF. In nucleotides, the CDR3 is TGTGCCAGCATTTCCTCCTACAATGAGCAGTTCTTC. Full variable domain (outside the CDR3, taken from reference TRBV11-1 and TRBJ2-1): EAEVAQSPRYKITEKSQAVAFWCDPISGHATLYWYRQILGQGPELLVQFQDESVVDDSQLPKDRFSAERLKGVDSTLKIQPAELGDSAMYLCASISSYNEQFFGPGTRLTVL.

Comments on this clonotype: This sequence may be a read error, since a much larger clone differs from it by one base. CDR3 sequence: CAWSGTETFF. Written as DNA, the CDR3 is TGTGCCTGGAGTGGTACTGAAACTTTCTTT. The chain has TRBV30 and TRBJ1-1; D is undetermined. The CDR3 contains 10 residues. CDR1 is GTSNPN, CDR2 SVGIG, per germline (reference sequence). The entire variable domain, with the rest obtained from reference TRBV30 and TRBJ1-1, is as follows: SQTIHQWPATLVQPVGSPLSLECTVEGTSNPNLYWYRQAAGRGLQLLFYSVGIGQISSEVPQNLSASRPQDRQFILSSKKLLLSDSGFYLCAWSGTETFFGQGTRLTVV.